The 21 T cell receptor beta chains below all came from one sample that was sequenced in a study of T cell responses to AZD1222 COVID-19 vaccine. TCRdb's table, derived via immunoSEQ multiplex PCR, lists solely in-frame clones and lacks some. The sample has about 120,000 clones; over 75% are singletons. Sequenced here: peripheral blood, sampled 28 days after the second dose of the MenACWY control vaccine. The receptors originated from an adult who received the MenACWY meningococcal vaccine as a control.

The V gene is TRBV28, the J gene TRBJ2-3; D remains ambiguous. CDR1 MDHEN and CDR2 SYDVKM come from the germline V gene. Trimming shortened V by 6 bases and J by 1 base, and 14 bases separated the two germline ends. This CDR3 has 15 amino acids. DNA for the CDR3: TGTGCCAGCAGCTCACCTGTTAGGGGCACAGATACGCAGTATTTT. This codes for CASSSPVRGTDTQYF.

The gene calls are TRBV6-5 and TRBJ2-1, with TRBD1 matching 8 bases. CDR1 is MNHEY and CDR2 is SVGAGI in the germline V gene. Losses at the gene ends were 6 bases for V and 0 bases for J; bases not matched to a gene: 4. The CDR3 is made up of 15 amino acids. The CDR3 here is CASSGQGGSYNEQFF. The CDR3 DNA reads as TGTGCCAGCAGCGGACAGGGTGGCTCCTACAATGAGCAGTTCTTC.

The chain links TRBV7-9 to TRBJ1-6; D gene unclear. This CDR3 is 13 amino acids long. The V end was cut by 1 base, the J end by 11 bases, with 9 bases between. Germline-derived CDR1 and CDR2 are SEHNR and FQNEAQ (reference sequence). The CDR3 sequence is CASSLGMGTPLHF. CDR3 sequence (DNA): TGTGCCAGCAGCTTAGGGATGGGGACACCCCTCCACTTT.

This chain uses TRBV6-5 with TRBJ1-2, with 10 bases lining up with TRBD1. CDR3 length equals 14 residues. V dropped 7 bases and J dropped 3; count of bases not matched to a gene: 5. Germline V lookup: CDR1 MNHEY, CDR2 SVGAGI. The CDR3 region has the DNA TGTGCCAGCACCAAGGACAGGGGGGACTATGGCTACACCTTC. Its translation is CASTKDRGDYGYTF.

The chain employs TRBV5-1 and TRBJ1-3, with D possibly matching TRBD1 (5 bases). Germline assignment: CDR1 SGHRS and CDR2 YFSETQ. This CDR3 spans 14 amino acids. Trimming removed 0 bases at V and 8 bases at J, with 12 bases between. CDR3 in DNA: TGCGCCAGCAGCTTGGAGGGGCTATCAGACACCATATATTTT. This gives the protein CASSLEGLSDTIYF.

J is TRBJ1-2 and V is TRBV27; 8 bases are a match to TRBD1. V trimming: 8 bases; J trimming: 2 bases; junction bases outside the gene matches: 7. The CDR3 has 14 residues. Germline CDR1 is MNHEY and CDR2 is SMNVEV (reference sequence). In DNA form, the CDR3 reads TGTGCCAGCGGTCTCAGGGGGCCGAACTATGGCTACACCTTC. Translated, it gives CASGLRGPNYGYTF.

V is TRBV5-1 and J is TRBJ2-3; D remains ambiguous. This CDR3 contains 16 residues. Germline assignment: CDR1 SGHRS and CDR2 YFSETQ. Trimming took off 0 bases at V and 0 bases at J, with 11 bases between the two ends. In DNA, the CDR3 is TGCGCCAGCAGCTTGGGCAGGTACTCTAGCACAGATACGCAGTATTTT. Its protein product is CASSLGRYSSTDTQYF.

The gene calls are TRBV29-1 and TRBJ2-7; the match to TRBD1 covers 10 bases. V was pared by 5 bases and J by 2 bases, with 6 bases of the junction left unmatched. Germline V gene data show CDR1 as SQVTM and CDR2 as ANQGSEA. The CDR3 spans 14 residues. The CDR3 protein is CSVKDRGLTYEQYF. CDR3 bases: TGCAGCGTTAAGGACAGGGGGTTAACCTACGAGCAGTACTTC.

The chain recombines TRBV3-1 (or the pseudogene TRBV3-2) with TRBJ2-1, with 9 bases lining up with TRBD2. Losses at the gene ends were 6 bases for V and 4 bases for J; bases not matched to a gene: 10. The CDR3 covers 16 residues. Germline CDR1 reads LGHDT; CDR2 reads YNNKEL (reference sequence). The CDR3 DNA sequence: TGTGCCAGCAGTGACCGTCAGCGGGGGGTATACAATGAGCAGTTCTTC. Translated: CASSDRQRGVYNEQFF.

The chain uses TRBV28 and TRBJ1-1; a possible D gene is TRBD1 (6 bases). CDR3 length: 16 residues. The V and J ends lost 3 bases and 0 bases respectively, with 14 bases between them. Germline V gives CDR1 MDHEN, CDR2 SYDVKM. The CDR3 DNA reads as TGTGCCAGCAGTTTTTCGGGGGGCTTTTTGAACACTGAAGCTTTCTTT. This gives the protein CASSFSGGFLNTEAFF.

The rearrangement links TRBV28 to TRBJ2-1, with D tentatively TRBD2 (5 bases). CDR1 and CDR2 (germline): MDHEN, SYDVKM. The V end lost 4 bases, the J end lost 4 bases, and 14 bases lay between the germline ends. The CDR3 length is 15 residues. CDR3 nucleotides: TGTGCCAGCAGTTCCCGGAGGACCAGATACAATGAGCAGTTCTTC. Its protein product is CASSSRRTRYNEQFF.

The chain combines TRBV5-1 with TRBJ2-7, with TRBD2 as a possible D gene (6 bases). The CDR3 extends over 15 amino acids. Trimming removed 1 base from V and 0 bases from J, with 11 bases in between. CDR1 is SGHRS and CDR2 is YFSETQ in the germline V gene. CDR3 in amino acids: CASSLSAGSSYEQYV. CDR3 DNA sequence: TGCGCCAGCAGCTTGTCAGCCGGGAGCTCCTACGAGCAGTACGTC.

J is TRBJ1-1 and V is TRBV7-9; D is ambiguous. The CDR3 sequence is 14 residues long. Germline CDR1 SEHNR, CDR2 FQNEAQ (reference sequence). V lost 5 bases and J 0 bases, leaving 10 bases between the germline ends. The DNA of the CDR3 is TGTGCCAGCAGCGTCGCAGGCATGAACACTGAAGCTTTCTTT. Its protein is CASSVAGMNTEAFF.

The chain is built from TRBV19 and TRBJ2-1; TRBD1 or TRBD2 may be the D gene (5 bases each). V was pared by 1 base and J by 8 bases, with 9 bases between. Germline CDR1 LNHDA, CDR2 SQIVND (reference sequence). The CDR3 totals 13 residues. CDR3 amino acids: CASSIGGNHEQFF. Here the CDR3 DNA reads TGTGCCAGTAGTATAGGGGGGAACCATGAGCAGTTCTTC. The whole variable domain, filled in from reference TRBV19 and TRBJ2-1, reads DGGITQSPKYLFRKEGQNVTLSCEQNLNHDAMYWYRQDPGQGLRLIYYSQIVNDFQKGDIAEGYSVSREKKESFPLTVTSAQKNPTAFYLCASSIGGNHEQFFGPGTRLTVL.

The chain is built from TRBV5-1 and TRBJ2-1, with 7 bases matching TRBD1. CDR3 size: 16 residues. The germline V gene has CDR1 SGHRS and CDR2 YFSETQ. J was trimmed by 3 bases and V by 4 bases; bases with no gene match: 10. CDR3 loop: CASSLRQGRDYNEQFF. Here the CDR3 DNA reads TGCGCCAGCAGCCTCCGACAGGGTAGGGACTACAATGAGCAGTTCTTC.

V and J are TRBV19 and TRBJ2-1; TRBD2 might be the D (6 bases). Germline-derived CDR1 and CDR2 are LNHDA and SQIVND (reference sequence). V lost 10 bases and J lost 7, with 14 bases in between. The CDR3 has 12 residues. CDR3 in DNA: TGTGCCATCTCAGGGAGGACGAATGAGCAGTTCTTC. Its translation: CAISGRTNEQFF.

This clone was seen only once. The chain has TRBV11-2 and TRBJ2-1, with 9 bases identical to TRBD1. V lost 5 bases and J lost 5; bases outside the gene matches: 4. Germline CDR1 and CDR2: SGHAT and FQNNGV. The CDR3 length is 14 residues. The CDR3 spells CASSTGTGNNEQFF. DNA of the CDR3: TGTGCCAGCAGCACAGGGACAGGGAACAATGAGCAGTTCTTC.

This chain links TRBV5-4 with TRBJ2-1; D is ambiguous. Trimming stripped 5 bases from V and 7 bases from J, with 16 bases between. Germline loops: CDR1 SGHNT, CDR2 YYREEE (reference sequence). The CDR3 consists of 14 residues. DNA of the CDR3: TGTGCCAGCAGTTCCCCCCGATCCTTAAATGAGCAGTTCTTC. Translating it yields CASSSPRSLNEQFF.

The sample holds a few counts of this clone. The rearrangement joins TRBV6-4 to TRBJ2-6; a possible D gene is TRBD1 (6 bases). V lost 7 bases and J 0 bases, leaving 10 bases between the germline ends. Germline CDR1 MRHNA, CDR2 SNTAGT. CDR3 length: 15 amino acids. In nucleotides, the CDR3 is TGTGCCAGCAAGGACAGAAACTCTGGGGCCAACGTCCTGACTTTC. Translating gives CASKDRNSGANVLTF.

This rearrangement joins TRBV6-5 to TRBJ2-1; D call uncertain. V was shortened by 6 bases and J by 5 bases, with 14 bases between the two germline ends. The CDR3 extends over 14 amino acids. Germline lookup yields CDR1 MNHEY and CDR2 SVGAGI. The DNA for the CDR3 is TGTGCCAGCAGCAGAAGTGGGCCGGACAATGAGCAGTTCTTC. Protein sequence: CASSRSGPDNEQFF.

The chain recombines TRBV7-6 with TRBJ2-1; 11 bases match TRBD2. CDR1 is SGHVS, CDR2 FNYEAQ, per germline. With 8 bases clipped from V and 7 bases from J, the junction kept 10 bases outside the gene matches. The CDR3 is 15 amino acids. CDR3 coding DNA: TGTGCCAGCCGAGGGGCACTAGCGGGAGTAAATGAGCAGTTCTTC. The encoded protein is CASRGALAGVNEQFF.